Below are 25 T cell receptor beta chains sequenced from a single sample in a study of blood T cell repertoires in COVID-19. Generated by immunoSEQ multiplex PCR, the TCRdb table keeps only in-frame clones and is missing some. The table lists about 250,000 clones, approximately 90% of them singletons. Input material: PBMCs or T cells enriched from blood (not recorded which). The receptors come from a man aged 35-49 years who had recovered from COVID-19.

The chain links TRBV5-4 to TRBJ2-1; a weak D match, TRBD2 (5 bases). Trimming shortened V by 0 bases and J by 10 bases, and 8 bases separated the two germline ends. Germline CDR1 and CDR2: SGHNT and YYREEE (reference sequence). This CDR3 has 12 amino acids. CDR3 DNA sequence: TGTGCCAGCAGCTTGGAAACTAGAGAGCAGTTCTTC. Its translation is CASSLETREQFF.

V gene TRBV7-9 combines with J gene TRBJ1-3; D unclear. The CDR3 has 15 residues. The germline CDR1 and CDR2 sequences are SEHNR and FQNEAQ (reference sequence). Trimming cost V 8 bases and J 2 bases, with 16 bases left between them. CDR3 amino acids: CASGEGATTGNTIYF. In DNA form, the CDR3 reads TGTGCCAGCGGAGAGGGAGCTACGACTGGAAACACCATATATTTT.

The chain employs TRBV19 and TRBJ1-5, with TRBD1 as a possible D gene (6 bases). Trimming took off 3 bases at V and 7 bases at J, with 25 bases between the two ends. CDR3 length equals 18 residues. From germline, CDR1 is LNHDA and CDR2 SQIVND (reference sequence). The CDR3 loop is CASSMLRFGGGTLQPQHF. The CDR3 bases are TGTGCCAGTAGTATGTTGAGATTTGGGGGGGGCACCCTGCAGCCCCAGCATTTT.

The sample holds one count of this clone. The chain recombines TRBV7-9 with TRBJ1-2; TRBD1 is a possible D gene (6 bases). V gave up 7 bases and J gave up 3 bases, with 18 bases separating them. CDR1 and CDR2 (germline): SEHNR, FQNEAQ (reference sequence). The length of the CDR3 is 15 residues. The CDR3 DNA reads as TGTGCCAGCACCGAAACAGGGACCGGGGACTATGGCTACACCTTC. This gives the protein CASTETGTGDYGYTF. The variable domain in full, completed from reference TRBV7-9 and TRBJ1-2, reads DTGVSQNPRHKITKRGQNVTFRCDPISEHNRLYWYRQTLGQGPEFLTYFQNEAQLEKSRLLSDRFSAERPKGSFSTLEIQRTEQGDSAMYLCASTETGTGDYGYTFGSGTRLTVV.

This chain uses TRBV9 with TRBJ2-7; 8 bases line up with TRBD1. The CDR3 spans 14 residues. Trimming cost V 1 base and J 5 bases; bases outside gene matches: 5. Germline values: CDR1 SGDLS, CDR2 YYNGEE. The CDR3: CASSVSQGVNEQYF. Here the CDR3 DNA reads TGTGCCAGCAGCGTATCACAGGGGGTTAACGAGCAGTACTTC.

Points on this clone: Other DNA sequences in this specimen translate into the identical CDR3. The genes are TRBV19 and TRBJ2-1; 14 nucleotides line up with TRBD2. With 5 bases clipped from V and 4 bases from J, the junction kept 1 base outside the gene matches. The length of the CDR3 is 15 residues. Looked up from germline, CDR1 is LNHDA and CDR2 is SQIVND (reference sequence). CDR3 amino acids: CASSRTSGGYNEQFF. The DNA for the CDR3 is TGTGCCAGTAGTCGGACTAGCGGGGGGTACAATGAGCAGTTCTTC. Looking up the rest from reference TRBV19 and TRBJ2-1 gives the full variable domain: DGGITQSPKYLFRKEGQNVTLSCEQNLNHDAMYWYRQDPGQGLRLIYYSQIVNDFQKGDIAEGYSVSREKKESFPLTVTSAQKNPTAFYLCASSRTSGGYNEQFFGPGTRLTVL.

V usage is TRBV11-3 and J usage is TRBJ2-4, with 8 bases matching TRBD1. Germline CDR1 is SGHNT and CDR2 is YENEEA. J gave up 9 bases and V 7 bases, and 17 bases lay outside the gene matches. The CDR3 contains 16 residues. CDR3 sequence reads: CASTLNSDREQGIQYF. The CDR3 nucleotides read TGTGCCAGCACCCTTAACTCGGACAGGGAACAGGGCATTCAGTACTTC.

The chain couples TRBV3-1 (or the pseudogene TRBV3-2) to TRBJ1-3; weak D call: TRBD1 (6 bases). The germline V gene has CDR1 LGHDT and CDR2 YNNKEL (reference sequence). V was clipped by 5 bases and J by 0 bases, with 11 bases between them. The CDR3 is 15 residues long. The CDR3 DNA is TGTGCCAGCAGCTTAGACAGGAGCTCTGGAAACACCATATATTTT. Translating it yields CASSLDRSSGNTIYF.

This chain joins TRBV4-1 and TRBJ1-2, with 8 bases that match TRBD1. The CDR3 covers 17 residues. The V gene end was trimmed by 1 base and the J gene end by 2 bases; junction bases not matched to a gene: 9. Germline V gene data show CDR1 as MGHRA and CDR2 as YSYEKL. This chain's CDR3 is CASSQGPRTGRNYGYTF. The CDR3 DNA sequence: TGCGCCAGCAGCCAAGGACCTAGGACAGGGCGGAACTATGGCTACACCTTC.

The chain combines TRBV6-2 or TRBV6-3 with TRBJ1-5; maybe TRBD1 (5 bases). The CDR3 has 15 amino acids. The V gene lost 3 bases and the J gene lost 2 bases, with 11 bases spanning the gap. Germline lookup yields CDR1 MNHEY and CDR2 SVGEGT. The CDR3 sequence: CASSYAGGGNQPQHF. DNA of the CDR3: TGTGCCAGCAGTTATGCGGGGGGTGGCAATCAGCCCCAGCATTTT.

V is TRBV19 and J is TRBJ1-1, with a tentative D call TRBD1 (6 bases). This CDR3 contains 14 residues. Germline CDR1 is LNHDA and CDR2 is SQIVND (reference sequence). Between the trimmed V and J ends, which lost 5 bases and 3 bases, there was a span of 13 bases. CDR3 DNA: TGTGCCAGTAGTCCAGGGGTTCTGGACACTGAAGCTTTCTTT. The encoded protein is CASSPGVLDTEAFF. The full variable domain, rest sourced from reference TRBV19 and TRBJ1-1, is DGGITQSPKYLFRKEGQNVTLSCEQNLNHDAMYWYRQDPGQGLRLIYYSQIVNDFQKGDIAEGYSVSREKKESFPLTVTSAQKNPTAFYLCASSPGVLDTEAFFGQGTRLTVV.

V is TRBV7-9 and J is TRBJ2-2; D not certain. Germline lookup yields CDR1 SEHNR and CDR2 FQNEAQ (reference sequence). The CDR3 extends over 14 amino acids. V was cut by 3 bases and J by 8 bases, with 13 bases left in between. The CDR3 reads CASSFNIVRGELFF. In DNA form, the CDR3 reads TGTGCCAGCAGCTTCAATATAGTGCGTGGGGAGCTGTTTTTT.

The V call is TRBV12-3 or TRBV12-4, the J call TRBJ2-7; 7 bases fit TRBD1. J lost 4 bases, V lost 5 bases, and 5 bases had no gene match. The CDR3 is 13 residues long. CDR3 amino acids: CASSQDRIYEQYF. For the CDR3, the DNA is TGTGCCAGCAGTCAGGACAGGATTTACGAGCAGTACTTC.

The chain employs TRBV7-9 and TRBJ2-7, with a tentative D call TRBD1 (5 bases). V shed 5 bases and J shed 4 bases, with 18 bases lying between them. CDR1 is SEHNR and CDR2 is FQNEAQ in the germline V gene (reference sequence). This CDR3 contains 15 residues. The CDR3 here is CASSVRPAGAYEQYF. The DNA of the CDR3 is TGTGCCAGCAGCGTTCGACCCGCTGGGGCGTACGAGCAGTACTTC.

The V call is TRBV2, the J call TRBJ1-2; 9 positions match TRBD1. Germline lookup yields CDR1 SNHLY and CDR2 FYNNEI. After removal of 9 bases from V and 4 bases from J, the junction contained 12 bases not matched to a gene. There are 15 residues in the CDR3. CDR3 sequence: CASRRETGGGYGYTF. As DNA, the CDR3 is TGTGCCAGTCGGAGAGAGACAGGGGGAGGCTATGGCTACACCTTC.

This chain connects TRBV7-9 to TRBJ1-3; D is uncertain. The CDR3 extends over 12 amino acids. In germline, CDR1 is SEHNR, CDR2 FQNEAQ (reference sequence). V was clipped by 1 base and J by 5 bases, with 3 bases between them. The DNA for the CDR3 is TGTGCCAGCAGCTTAGATAGAAACACCATATATTTT. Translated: CASSLDRNTIYF.

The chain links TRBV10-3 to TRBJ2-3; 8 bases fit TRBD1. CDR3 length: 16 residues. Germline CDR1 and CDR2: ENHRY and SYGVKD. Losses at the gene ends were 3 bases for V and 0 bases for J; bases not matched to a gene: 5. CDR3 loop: CAISDLYRGSTDTQYF. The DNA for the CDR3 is TGTGCCATCAGTGACCTCTACAGGGGGAGCACAGATACGCAGTATTTT.

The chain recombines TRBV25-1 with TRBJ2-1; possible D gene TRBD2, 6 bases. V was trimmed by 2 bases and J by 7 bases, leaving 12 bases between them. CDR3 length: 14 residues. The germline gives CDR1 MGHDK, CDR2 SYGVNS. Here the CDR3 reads CASSEPGLFNEQFF. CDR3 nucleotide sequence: TGTGCCAGCAGTGAACCGGGACTCTTTAATGAGCAGTTCTTC.

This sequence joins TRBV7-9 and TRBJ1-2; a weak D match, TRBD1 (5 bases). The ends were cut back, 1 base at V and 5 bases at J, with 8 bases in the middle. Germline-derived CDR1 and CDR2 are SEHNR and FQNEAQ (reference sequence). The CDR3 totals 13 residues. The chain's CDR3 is CASSLGSGYGYTF. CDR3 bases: TGTGCCAGCAGCTTAGGTTCAGGGTATGGCTACACCTTC.

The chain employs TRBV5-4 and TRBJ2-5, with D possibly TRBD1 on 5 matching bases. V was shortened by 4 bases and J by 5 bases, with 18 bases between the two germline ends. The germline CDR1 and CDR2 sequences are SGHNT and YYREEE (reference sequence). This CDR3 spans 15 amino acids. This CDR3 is CASSPRHQGSETQYF. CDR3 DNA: TGTGCCAGCAGCCCAAGACATCAGGGCAGCGAGACCCAGTACTTC.

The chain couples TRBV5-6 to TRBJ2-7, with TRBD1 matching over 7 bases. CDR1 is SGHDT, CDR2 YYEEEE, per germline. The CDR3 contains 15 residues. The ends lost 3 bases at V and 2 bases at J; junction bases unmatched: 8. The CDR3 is CASSYAGTVTYEQYF. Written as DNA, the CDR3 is TGTGCCAGCAGCTACGCCGGGACAGTAACCTACGAGCAGTACTTC. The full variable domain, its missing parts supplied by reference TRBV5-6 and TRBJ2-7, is DAGVTQSPTHLIKTRGQQVTLRCSPKSGHDTVSWYQQALGQGPQFIFQYYEEEERQRGNFPDRFSGHQFPNYSSELNVNALLLGDSALYLCASSYAGTVTYEQYFGPGTRLTVT.

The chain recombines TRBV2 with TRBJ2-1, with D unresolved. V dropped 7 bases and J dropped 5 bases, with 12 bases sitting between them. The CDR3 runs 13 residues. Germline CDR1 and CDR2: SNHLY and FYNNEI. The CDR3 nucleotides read TGTGCCAGCACCCCAATCGGTCACAATGAGCAGTTCTTC. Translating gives CASTPIGHNEQFF.

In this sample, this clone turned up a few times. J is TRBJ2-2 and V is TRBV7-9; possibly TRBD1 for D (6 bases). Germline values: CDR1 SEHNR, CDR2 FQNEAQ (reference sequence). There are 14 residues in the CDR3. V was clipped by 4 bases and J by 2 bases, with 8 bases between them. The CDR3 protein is CASSSDSNTGELFF. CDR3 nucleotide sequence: TGTGCCAGCAGCTCGGACAGCAACACCGGGGAGCTGTTTTTT.

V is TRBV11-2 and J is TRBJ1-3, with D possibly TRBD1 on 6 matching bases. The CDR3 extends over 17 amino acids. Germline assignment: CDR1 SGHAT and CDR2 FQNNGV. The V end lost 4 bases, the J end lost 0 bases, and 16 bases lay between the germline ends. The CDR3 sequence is CASSSGTPINSGNTIYF. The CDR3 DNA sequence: TGTGCCAGCAGCTCCGGGACACCTATCAACTCTGGAAACACCATATATTTT.

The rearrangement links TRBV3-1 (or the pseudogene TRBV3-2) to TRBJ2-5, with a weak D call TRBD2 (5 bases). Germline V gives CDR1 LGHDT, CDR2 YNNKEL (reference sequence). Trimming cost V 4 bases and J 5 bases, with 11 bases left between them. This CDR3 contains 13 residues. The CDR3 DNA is TGTGCCAGCAGCCTCGCGGGCTGGGAGACCCAGTACTTC. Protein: CASSLAGWETQYF.